This T cell receptor (beta chain) originates from a study of Ad26.COV2.S vaccination and SARS-CoV-2 variants. At the level of the study: Recipients of Ad26.COV2.S got it intramuscularly, once or twice 56 days apart.

V lost 8 bases, J lost 5 bases, and 18 bases lay in between. The length of the CDR3 is 14 residues. Germline assignment: CDR1 MNHEY and CDR2 SVGAGI. For this clone: What it binds is not known.

Regarding treatment: some 20 received Ad26.COV2.S at low or high dose, single or two shots; 5 received placebo; per-sample allocation not given. At day 63 after the first vaccine or placebo injection, samples were drawn. In Boston, an adult donor aged 18-55 years took part. Notes on the study in general: A substantial breadth of spike-specific CD8+ and CD4+ T cell responses after vaccination has been reported. Researchers cautioned that TCR breadth and depth analyses may have underestimated total T cell responses.

Produced via immunoSEQ multiplex PCR; TCRdb's table is partial and in-frame only. The sample contains fewer than 400,000 clones, roughly nine tenths of which appear only once. The receptor was isolated from a person aged 18-60 years who received the Ad26.COV2.S COVID-19 vaccine or a placebo. V usage is TRBV6-5 and J usage is TRBJ2-5; D is possibly TRBD1 or TRBD2 (5 bases each). The source was peripheral blood, collected in a trial of Ad26.COV2.S vaccine versus placebo. DNA of the CDR3: TGTGCCAGCGGAGACAAGGGGAGAACGGAGACCCAGTACTTC. It encodes CASGDKGRTETQYF.